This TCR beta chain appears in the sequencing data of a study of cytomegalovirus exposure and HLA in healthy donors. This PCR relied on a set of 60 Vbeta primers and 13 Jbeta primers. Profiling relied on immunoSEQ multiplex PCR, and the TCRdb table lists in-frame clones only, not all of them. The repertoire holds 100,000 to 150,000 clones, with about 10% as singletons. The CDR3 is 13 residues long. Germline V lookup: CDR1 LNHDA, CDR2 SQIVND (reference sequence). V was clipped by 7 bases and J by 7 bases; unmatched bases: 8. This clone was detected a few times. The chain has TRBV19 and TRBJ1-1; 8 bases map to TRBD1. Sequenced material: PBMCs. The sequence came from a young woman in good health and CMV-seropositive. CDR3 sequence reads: CASNAQGAHEAFF. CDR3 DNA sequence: TGTGCCAGTAATGCCCAGGGGGCACATGAAGCTTTCTTT.